This T cell receptor (beta chain) was sequenced for a study of shared clonotypes between healthy human individuals. About the study: In total, the donors were two women and three men aged 18 to 49. The study's findings and limits: The study generally estimated greater richness for naive than memory subsets.

Terminally differentiated effector memory CD45RA+ cells were left out of the naive CD8 fraction, which was CD45RO-negative and positively selected for CCR7. The donors were all Caucasian adults (living in Nashville, Tennessee). CDR3 length equals 16 residues. V shed 0 bases, J shed 3 bases, and the junction held 8 bases outside the gene matches. Germline CDR1 is MNHEY and CDR2 is SVGAGI. The repertoire was sequenced with immunoSEQ multiplex PCR; TCRdb's copy has only in-frame clones and lacks some. The data show millions of clones, about 95% seen once. As regards this clone: Its antigen is currently unknown.

Sequencing was done on a sample of naive CD8+ T cells sorted from blood. This clonotype was obtained from a man aged 18 to 29 in good health. The chain has TRBV6-5 and TRBJ2-7, with 7 bases matching TRBD1. CDR3 amino acids: CASSYSTGQQFYEQYF. In nucleotides, the CDR3 is TGTGCCAGCAGTTACTCGACGGGACAGCAATTCTACGAGCAGTACTTC.